One sample yielded the 14 T cell receptor beta chains listed below, sequenced in a study of CD8+ T cells in alopecia areata. Sequencing used cDNA as its template, made by extracting RNA and reverse transcribing it. Clones were read by immunoSEQ multiplex PCR, and TCRdb kept only the in-frame ones, dropping some. The profile shows over 100,000 clones, more than 40% of them singletons. Sequencing was performed on CD8+ T cells sorted from blood, taken at week 0. The receptors originated from a human donor with alopecia areata.

This clone appeared a few times. The CDR3 bases are TGTGCCAGCAGCGTAGCATGGGATCAGCCCCAGCATTTT. Its translation is CASSVAWDQPQHF. The chain links TRBV9 to TRBJ1-5; no reliable D call. Germline assignment: CDR1 SGDLS and CDR2 YYNGEE. V gave up 0 bases and J gave up 5 bases, with 6 bases separating them. The CDR3 contains 13 residues.

About this clone: Its ends do not fully match the called genes, so a read error is possible. The genes are TRBV2 and TRBJ1-5; no reliable D call. Per germline, CDR1 SNHLY and CDR2 FYNNEI. The CDR3 covers 15 residues. CDR3 loop: CASSEAINTDPALDF. The DNA for the CDR3 is TGTGCCAGCAGTGAAGCCATCAATACGGATCCCGCCTTGGATTTT. Supplemented by reference TRBV2 and TRBJ1-5, the full variable domain reads EPEVTQTPSHQVTQMGQEVILRCVPISNHLYFYWYRQILGQKVEFLVSFYNNEISEKSEIFDDQFSVERPDGSNFTLKIRSTKLEDSAMYFCASSEAINTDPALDFGDGTRLSIL.

This chain links TRBV10-3 with TRBJ1-1; D not certain. V dropped 10 bases and J dropped 1 base, with 7 bases sitting between them. The CDR3 length is 11 residues. The V gene's germline CDR1 is ENHRY and CDR2 SYGVKD. The CDR3 DNA is TGTGCCACGTGGGGGAACACTGAAGCTTTCTTT. The encoded protein is CATWGNTEAFF.

The gene calls are TRBV5-6 and TRBJ2-7; possibly TRBD1 or TRBD2 for D (5 bases each). With 3 bases removed from V and 0 bases from J, the gap between germline ends came to 13 bases. CDR1 and CDR2 (germline): SGHDT, YYEEEE. The CDR3 sequence is 15 residues long. CDR3: CASSSGAEASYEQYF. CDR3 nucleotide sequence: TGTGCCAGCAGCTCCGGGGCAGAGGCCTCCTACGAGCAGTACTTC. The full variable domain, with the rest looked up from reference TRBV5-6 and TRBJ2-7, is DAGVTQSPTHLIKTRGQQVTLRCSPKSGHDTVSWYQQALGQGPQFIFQYYEEEERQRGNFPDRFSGHQFPNYSSELNVNALLLGDSALYLCASSSGAEASYEQYFGPGTRLTVT.

J is TRBJ2-2 and V is TRBV7-6, with TRBD1 matching over 8 bases. The CDR3 has 15 amino acids. Germline values: CDR1 SGHVS, CDR2 FNYEAQ. V trimming: 2 bases; J trimming: 5 bases; junction bases outside the gene matches: 4. CDR3 in amino acids: CASSLLQGGTGELFF. Here the CDR3 DNA reads TGTGCCAGCAGCTTATTACAGGGGGGTACCGGGGAGCTGTTTTTT.

This clone has ten or more counts. CDR3 region: CAISETGPSNQPQHF. The CDR3 nucleotides read TGTGCCATCAGTGAGACAGGGCCAAGCAATCAGCCCCAGCATTTT. This chain joins TRBV10-3 and TRBJ1-5; possible D gene TRBD1, 6 bases. The germline V and J ends were trimmed by 2 bases and 1 base, with 9 bases remaining between them. The CDR3 is 15 amino acids. Germline V gene sequence: CDR1 ENHRY, CDR2 SYGVKD.

The chain has TRBV30 and TRBJ2-3; D gene uncertain. V lost 1 base and J 3 bases, leaving 2 bases between the germline ends. Germline V lookup: CDR1 GTSNPN, CDR2 SVGIG (reference sequence). CDR3 length: 11 residues. This CDR3 reads CAWSATDTQYF. Here the CDR3 DNA reads TGTGCCTGGAGTGCTACAGATACGCAGTATTTT.

The chain recombines TRBV5-6 with TRBJ1-5; D remains unclear. CDR3 length equals 14 residues. V was shortened by 2 bases and J by 0 bases, with 6 bases between the two germline ends. CDR1 is SGHDT and CDR2 is YYEEEE in the germline V gene. CDR3 coding DNA: TGTGCCAGCAGCTTAGGACGTAGCAATCAGCCCCAGCATTTT. Its protein is CASSLGRSNQPQHF. The full variable domain, with the rest looked up from reference TRBV5-6 and TRBJ1-5, is DAGVTQSPTHLIKTRGQQVTLRCSPKSGHDTVSWYQQALGQGPQFIFQYYEEEERQRGNFPDRFSGHQFPNYSSELNVNALLLGDSALYLCASSLGRSNQPQHFGDGTRLSIL.

V and J are TRBV9 and TRBJ2-6; the D is unclear. Trimming took 4 bases from V and 2 from J, leaving 7 bases between them. Per the germline V gene, CDR1 is SGDLS and CDR2 is YYNGEE. This CDR3 has 14 residues. CDR3 DNA: TGTGCCAGCAGCTCACCTGCTGGGGCCAACGTCCTGACTTTC. This encodes CASSSPAGANVLTF. The variable domain in full, with the rest retrieved from reference TRBV9 and TRBJ2-6, is DSGVTQTPKHLITATGQRVTLRCSPRSGDLSVYWYQQSLDQGLQFLIQYYNGEERAKGNILERFSAQQFPDLHSELNLSSLELGDSALYFCASSSPAGANVLTFGAGSRLTVL.

The chain carries TRBV4-1 and TRBJ2-7, with D possibly matching TRBD2 (5 bases). V was trimmed by 3 bases and J by 6 bases, leaving 12 bases between them. This CDR3 spans 13 amino acids. The germline V gene encodes CDR1 MGHRA and CDR2 YSYEKL. DNA of the CDR3: TGCGCCAGCAGCCAGGCGAGGGCCTCCGAGCAGTACTTC. This gives the protein CASSQARASEQYF.

V gene TRBV7-2 combines with J gene TRBJ2-7; D ambiguous. Between the trimmed V and J ends, which lost 5 bases and 3 bases, there was a span of 11 bases. The CDR3 runs 13 residues. Germline CDR1 reads SGHTA; CDR2 reads FQGNSA. CDR3 amino acids: CASSPGPNYEQYF. CDR3 in DNA: TGTGCCAGCAGCCCTGGGCCAAACTACGAGCAGTACTTC.

The chain couples TRBV10-3 to TRBJ2-2; 10 bases fit TRBD1. The CDR3 is 14 residues long. V dropped 4 bases and J dropped 6; count of bases not matched to a gene: 2. Germline V gene sequence: CDR1 ENHRY, CDR2 SYGVKD. This CDR3 reads CAISGGQGPGELFF. The CDR3 DNA follows: TGTGCCATCAGTGGGGGACAGGGGCCCGGGGAGCTGTTTTTT.

V gene TRBV9 combines with J gene TRBJ1-2; D unresolved. V lost 5 bases to trimming and J lost 0 bases, with 8 bases between them. Per the germline V gene, CDR1 is SGDLS and CDR2 is YYNGEE. The CDR3 sequence is 13 residues long. Written as DNA, the CDR3 is TGTGCCAGCAGTATACTCGCTAACTATGGCTACACCTTC. Translating it yields CASSILANYGYTF.

The chain couples TRBV27 to TRBJ2-2; TRBD2 agrees at 8 bases. The germline V gene encodes CDR1 MNHEY and CDR2 SMNVEV (reference sequence). Losses at the gene ends were 2 bases for V and 7 bases for J; bases not matched to a gene: 9. The CDR3 length is 16 residues. CDR3: CASSLGRGGPLGELFF. The CDR3 DNA reads as TGTGCCAGCAGTTTAGGTCGCGGGGGGCCACTCGGGGAGCTGTTTTTT.